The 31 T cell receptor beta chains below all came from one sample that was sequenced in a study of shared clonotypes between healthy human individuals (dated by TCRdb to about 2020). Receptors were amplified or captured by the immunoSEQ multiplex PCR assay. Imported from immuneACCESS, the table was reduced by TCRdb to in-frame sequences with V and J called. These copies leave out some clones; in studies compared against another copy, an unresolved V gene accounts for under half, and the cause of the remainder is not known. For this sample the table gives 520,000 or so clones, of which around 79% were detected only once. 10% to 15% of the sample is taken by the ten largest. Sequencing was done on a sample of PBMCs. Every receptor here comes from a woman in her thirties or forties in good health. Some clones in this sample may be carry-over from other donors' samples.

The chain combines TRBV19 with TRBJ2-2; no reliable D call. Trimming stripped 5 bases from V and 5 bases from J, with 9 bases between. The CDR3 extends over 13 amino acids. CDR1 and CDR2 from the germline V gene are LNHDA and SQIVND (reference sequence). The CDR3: CASSRWETGELFF. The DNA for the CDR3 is TGTGCCAGTAGTCGGTGGGAAACCGGGGAGCTGTTTTTT.

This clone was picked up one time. The CDR3: CASSPPGRGGEAFF. CDR3 nucleotides: TGTGCCAGCTCACCACCGGGCAGGGGTGGTGAAGCTTTCTTT. This sequence joins TRBV18 and TRBJ1-1, with D tentatively TRBD1 (6 bases). V was clipped by 0 bases and J by 7 bases, with 12 bases between them. CDR3 length equals 14 residues. Germline loops: CDR1 KGHSH, CDR2 LQKENI.

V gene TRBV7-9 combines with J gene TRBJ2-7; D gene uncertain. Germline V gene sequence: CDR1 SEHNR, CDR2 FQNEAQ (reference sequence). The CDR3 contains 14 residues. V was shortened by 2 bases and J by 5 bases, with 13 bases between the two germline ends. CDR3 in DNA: TGTGCCAGCAGCTTACTAAGGGTCGAGGACGAGCAGTACTTC. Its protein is CASSLLRVEDEQYF.

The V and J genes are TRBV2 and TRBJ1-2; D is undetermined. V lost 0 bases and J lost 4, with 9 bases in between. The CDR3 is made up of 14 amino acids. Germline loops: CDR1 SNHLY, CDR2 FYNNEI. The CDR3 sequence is CASSEAKQLYGYTF. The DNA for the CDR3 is TGTGCCAGCAGTGAAGCCAAACAGCTCTATGGCTACACCTTC.

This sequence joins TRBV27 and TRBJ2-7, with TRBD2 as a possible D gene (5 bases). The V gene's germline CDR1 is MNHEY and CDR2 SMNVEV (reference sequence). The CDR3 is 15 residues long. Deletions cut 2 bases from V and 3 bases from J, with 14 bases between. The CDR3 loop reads CASSLRASSDYEQYF. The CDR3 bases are TGTGCCAGCAGTTTACGGGCTAGCTCTGACTACGAGCAGTACTTC.

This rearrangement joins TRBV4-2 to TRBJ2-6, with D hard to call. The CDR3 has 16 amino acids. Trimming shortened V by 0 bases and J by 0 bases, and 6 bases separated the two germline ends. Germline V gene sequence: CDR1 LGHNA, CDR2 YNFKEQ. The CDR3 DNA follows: TGTGCCAGCAGCCAAGACGGCGCCTCTGGGGCCAACGTCCTGACTTTC. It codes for CASSQDGASGANVLTF.

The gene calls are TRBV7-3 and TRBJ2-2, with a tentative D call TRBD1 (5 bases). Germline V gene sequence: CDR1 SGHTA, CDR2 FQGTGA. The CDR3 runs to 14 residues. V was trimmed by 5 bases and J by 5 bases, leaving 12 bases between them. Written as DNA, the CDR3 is TGTGCCAGCAGCCCTAGGGGCGAAACCGGGGAGCTGTTTTTT. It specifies CASSPRGETGELFF.

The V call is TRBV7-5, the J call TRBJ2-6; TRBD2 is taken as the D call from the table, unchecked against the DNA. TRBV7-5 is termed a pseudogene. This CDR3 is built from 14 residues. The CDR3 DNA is TGTGTCAGAAGCTTAGTATCGGGGGCCAACGTCCTGACTTTC. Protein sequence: CVRSLVSGANVLTF.

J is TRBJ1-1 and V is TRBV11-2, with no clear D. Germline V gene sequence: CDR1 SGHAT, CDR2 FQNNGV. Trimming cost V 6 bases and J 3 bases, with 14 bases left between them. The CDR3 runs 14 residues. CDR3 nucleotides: TGTGCCAGCAGTTCAAGGGTCGGATACACTGAAGCTTTCTTT. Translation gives CASSSRVGYTEAFF.

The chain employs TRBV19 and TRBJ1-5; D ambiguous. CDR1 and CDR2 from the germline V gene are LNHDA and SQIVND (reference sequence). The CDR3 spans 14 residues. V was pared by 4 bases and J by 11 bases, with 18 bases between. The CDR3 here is CASSTRPTLWAQHF. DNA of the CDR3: TGTGCCAGTAGTACGCGGCCTACCTTATGGGCCCAGCATTTT. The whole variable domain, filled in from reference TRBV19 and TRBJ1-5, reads DGGITQSPKYLFRKEGQNVTLSCEQNLNHDAMYWYRQDPGQGLRLIYYSQIVNDFQKGDIAEGYSVSREKKESFPLTVTSAQKNPTAFYLCASSTRPTLWAQHFGDGTRLSIL.

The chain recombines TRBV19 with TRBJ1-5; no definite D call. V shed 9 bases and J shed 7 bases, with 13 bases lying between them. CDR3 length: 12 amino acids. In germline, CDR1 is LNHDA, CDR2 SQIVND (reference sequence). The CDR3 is CASRRREQPQHF. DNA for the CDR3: TGTGCCAGCCGAAGAAGAGAGCAGCCCCAGCATTTT.

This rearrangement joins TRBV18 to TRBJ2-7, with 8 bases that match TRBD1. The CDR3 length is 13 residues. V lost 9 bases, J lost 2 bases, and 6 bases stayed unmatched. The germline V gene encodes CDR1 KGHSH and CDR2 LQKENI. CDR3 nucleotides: TGTGCCAGTTCAGGACAGGGAACCTACGAGCAGTACTTC. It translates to CASSGQGTYEQYF.

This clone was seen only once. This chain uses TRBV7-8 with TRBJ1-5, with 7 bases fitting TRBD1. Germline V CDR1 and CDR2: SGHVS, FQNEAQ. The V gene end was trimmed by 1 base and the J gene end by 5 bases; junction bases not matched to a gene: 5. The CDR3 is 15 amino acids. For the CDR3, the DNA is TGTGCCAGCAGCTTAGAACAGGGGATCTATCAGCCCCAGCATTTT. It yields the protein CASSLEQGIYQPQHF.

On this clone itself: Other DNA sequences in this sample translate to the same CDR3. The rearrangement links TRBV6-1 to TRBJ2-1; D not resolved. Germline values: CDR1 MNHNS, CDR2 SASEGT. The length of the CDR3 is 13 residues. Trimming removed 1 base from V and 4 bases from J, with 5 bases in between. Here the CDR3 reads CASSEGQYNEQFF. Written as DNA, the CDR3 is TGTGCCAGCAGTGAAGGCCAATACAATGAGCAGTTCTTC.

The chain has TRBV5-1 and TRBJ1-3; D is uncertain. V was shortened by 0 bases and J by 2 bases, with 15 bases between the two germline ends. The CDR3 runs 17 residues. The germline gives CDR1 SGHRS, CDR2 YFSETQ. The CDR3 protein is CASSLDRGGSPGNTIYF. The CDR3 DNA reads TGCGCCAGCAGCTTGGATCGGGGAGGTTCGCCTGGAAACACCATATATTTT.

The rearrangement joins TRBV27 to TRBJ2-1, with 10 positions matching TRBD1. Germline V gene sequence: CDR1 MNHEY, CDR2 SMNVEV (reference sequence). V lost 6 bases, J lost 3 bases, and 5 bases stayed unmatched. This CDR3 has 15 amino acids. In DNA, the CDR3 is TGTGCCAGCAGACAGGGACAGGGGTTCTACAATGAGCAGTTCTTC. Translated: CASRQGQGFYNEQFF.

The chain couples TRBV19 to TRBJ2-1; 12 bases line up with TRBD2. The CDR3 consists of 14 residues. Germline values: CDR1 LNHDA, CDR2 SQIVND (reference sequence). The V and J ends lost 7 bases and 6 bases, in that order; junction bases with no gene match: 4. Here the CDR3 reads CASTRTSGTNEQFF. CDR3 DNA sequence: TGTGCCAGTACCCGGACTAGCGGGACCAATGAGCAGTTCTTC.

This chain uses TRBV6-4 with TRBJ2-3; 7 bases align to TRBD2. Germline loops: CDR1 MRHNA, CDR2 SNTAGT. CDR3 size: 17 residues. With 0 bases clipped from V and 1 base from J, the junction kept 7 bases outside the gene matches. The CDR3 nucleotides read TGTGCCAGCAGTGACTCGAGGCGGGAGCAACGCACAGATACGCAGTATTTT. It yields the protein CASSDSRREQRTDTQYF.

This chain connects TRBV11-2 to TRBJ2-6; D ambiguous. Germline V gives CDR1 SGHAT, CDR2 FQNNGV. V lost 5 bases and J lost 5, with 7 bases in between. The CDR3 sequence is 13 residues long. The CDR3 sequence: CASSPPRANVLTF. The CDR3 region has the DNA TGTGCCAGCAGCCCACCACGGGCCAACGTCCTGACTTTC.

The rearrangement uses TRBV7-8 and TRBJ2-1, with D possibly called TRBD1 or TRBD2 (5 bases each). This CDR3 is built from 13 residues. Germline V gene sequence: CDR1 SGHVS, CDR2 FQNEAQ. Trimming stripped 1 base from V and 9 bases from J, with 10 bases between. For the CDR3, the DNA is TGTGCCAGCAGCTTAGTCCCCGGGACTGAGCAGTTCTTC. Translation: CASSLVPGTEQFF. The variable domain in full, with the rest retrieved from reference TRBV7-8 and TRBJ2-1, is GAGVSQSPRYKVAKRGQDVALRCDPISGHVSLFWYQQALGQGPEFLTYFQNEAQLDKSGLPSDRFFAERPEGSVSTLKIQRTQQEDSAVYLCASSLVPGTEQFFGPGTRLTVL.

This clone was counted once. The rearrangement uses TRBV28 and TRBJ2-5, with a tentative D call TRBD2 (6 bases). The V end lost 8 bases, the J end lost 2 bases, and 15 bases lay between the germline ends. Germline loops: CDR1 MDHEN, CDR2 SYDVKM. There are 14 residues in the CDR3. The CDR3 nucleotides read TGTGCCAGCGGGAATTCCCGGGGGCAAGAGACCCAGTACTTC. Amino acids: CASGNSRGQETQYF. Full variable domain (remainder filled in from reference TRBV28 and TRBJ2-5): DVKVTQSSRYLVKRTGEKVFLECVQDMDHENMFWYRQDPGLGLRLIYFSYDVKMKEKGDIPEGYSVSREKKERFSLILESASTNQTSMYLCASGNSRGQETQYFGPGTRLLVL.

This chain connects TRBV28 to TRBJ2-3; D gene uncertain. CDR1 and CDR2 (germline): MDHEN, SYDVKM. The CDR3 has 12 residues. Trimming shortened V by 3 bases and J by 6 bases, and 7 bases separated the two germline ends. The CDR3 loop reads CASSFLRDTQYF. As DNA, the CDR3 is TGTGCCAGCAGTTTCCTCAGGGATACGCAGTATTTT. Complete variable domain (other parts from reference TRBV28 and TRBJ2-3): DVKVTQSSRYLVKRTGEKVFLECVQDMDHENMFWYRQDPGLGLRLIYFSYDVKMKEKGDIPEGYSVSREKKERFSLILESASTNQTSMYLCASSFLRDTQYFGPGTRLTVL.

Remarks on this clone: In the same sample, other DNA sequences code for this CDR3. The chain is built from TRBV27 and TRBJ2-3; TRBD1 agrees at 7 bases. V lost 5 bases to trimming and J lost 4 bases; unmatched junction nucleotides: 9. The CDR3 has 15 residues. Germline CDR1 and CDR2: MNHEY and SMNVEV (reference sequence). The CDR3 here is CASSPTPGQADTQYF. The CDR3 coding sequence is TGTGCCAGCAGTCCTACCCCTGGACAGGCAGATACGCAGTATTTT.

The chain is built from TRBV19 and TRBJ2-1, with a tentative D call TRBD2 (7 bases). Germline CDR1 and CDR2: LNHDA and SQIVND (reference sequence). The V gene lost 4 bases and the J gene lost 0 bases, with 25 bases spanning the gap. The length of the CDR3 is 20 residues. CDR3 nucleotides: TGTGCCAGTAGTACTGACAGGTGGGGTGGCGGGGGACTCTCCTACAATGAGCAGTTCTTC. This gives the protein CASSTDRWGGGGLSYNEQFF.

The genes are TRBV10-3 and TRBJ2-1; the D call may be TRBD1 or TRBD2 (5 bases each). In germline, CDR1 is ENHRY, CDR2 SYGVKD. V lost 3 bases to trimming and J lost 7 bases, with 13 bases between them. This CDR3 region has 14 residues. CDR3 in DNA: TGTGCCATCAGTGACAGACTTGGGGGAAATGAGCAGTTCTTC. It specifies CAISDRLGGNEQFF.

The DNA for the CDR3 is TGCGCCAGCAGTGCCCCCGGGACAGGGCTCTATGGCTACACCTTC. It yields the protein CASSAPGTGLYGYTF. This rearrangement joins TRBV10-1 to TRBJ1-2; 9 nucleotides align to TRBD1. The CDR3 spans 15 residues. The V gene end was trimmed by 4 bases and the J gene end by 4 bases; junction bases not matched to a gene: 7. CDR1 is WNHNN, CDR2 SYGVQD, per germline (reference sequence).

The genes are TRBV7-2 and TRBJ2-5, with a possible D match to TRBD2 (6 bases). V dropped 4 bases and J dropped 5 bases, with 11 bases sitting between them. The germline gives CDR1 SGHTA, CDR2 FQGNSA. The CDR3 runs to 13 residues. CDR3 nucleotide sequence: TGTGCCAGCAGCTCCAATCGGGGGGAGACCCAGTACTTC. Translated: CASSSNRGETQYF.

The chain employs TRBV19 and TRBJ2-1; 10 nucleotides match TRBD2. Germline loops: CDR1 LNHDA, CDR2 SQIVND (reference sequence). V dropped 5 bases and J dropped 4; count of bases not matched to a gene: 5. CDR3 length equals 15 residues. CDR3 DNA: TGTGCCAGTAGTCAGTCGGGACTAGCGTACAATGAGCAGTTCTTC. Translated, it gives CASSQSGLAYNEQFF.

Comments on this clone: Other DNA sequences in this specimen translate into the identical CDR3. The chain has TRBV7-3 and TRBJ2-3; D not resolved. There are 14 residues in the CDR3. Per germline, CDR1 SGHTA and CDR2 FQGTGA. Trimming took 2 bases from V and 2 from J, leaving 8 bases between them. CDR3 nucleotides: TGTGCCAGCAGCTTAGGGCGGAACACAGATACGCAGTATTTT. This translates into CASSLGRNTDTQYF.

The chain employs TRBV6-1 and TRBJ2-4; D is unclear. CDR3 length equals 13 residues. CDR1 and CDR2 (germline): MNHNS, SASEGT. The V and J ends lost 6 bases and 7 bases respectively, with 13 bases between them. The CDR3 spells CASRRDNGNIQYF. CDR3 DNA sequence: TGTGCCAGCAGGAGAGACAATGGTAACATTCAGTACTTC.

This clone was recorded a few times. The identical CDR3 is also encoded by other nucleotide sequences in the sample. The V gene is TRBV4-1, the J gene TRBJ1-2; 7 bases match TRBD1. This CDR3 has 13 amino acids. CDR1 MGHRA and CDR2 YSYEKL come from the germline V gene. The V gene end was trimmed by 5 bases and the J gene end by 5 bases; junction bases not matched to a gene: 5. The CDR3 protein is CASSSTGSYGYTF. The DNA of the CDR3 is TGCGCCAGCAGCTCGACAGGGTCGTATGGCTACACCTTC.